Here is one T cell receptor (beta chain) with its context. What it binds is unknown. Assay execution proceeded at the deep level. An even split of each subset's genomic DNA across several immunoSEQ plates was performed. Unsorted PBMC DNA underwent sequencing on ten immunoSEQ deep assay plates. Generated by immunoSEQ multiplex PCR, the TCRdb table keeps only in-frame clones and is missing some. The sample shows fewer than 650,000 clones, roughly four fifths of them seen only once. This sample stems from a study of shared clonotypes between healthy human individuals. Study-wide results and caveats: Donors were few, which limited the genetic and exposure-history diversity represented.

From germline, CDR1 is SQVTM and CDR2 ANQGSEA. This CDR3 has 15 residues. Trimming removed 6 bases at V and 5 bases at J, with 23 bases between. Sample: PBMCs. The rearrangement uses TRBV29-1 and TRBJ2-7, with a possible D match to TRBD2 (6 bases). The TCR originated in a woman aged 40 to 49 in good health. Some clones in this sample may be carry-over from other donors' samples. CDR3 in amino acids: CSVLPGLSLSDEQYF. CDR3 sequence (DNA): TGCAGCGTACTCCCCGGACTATCGTTAAGCGACGAGCAGTACTTC.